This TCR beta chain derives from a study of T-cell memory formation after mild COVID-19. Study details: Clusters were largely donor specific.

Regarding the study as a whole: CD4+ contracting clones were mainly CM and EM; CD8+ ones, EMRA. Pre-infection memory showed some responding clones, and this suggested that cross-reactive memory joined.

Constant-segment-primed 5'RACE gave TCR alpha and TCR beta cDNA libraries with sample barcodes and UMIs. MiXCR was run by TCRdb on the 5' RACE reads, yielding one entry per CDR3 protein. The sample lists around 200,000 distinct CDR3 sequences, about 10% seen once, with approximately 3% in the top ten. As regards this clonotype: The antigen is not known.

Sequenced sample: PBMCs or a T cell subset sorted from them (not recorded which). The receptor comes from a young man who had mild COVID-19 (a few samples of this study predate the infection). Cell type and time point are not known.

This CDR3 is CASTLLGTGGEKLFF. The CDR3, as DNA: TGTGCCAGCACCCTGTTGGGGACAGGGGGTGAAAAACTGTTTTTT. The V and J genes are TRBV2 and TRBJ1-4, with 11 bases identical to TRBD1. The ends lost 7 bases at V and 7 bases at J; junction bases unmatched: 8. The CDR3 contains 15 residues. CDR1 is SNHLY and CDR2 is FYNNEI in the germline V gene.